These 17 T cell receptor beta chains originate from one sample sequenced in a study of T cells in Graves' hyperthyroidism and ophthalmopathy (dated by TCRdb to about 2019). The library relied on multiplex PCR. The sequencing machine was an Illumina HiSeq 2000. Amplification of TCR beta CDR3 regions was carried out from RNA transcripts. A first-round RT-PCR of the TCR CDR3 used the HTBI primer set with the Qiagen OneStep RT-PCR kit. The public sequencing data were trimmed at Q25 with fastp and processed into clonotypes with MiXCR by TCRdb, which kept only in-frame beta chains. Each CDR3 protein appears once, grouped with its most common genes and DNA. This sample holds 350,000 or so distinct CDR3 sequences; approximately 22% were observed only once. The ten largest clones capture around 45% of the sample. What was sequenced was blood. Source of these receptors: a woman in her 50s with Graves' hyperthyroidism.

The gene calls are TRBV28 and TRBJ1-2; D remains ambiguous. This CDR3 is 12 amino acids long. The V end lost 5 bases, the J end lost 6 bases, and 10 bases lay between the germline ends. Germline CDR1 MDHEN, CDR2 SYDVKM. CDR3 region: CASSLRYDGYTF. CDR3 sequence (DNA): TGTGCCAGCAGTCTGCGGTACGATGGCTACACCTTC.

The chain couples TRBV9 to TRBJ1-1, with TRBD1 as a possible D gene (5 bases). This CDR3 contains 14 residues. Per the germline V gene, CDR1 is SGDLS and CDR2 is YYNGEE. Trimming removed 2 bases from V and 6 bases from J, with 14 bases in between. The CDR3: CASSVGGVQAEAFF. DNA of the CDR3: TGTGCCAGCAGCGTTGGAGGGGTCCAAGCTGAAGCTTTCTTT.

This clonotype was observed many times. The chain uses TRBV7-2 and TRBJ1-6; possibly TRBD1 for D (5 bases). This CDR3 has 16 residues. V was trimmed by 5 bases and J by 6 bases, leaving 17 bases between them. The germline CDR1 and CDR2 sequences are SGHTA and FQGNSA. The CDR3 is CASSPRGGRGNSPLHF. The DNA for the CDR3 is TGTGCCAGCAGCCCGCGCGGGGGACGGGGTAATTCACCCCTCCACTTT. The whole variable domain, filled in from reference TRBV7-2 and TRBJ1-6, reads GAGVSQSPSNKVTEKGKDVELRCDPISGHTALYWYRQSLGQGLEFLIYFQGNSAPDKSGLPSDRFSAERTGGSVSTLTIQRTQQEDSAVYLCASSPRGGRGNSPLHFGNGTRLTVT.

This clonotype was seen at least ten times. This rearrangement joins TRBV12-3 or TRBV12-4 to TRBJ2-7, with 9 bases aligning to TRBD1. After removal of 2 bases from V and 0 bases from J, the junction contained 5 bases not matched to a gene. The CDR3 has 16 amino acids. The CDR3 region has the DNA TGTGCCAGCAGTTTATACAGGGGGCTAAGCTCCTACGAGCAGTACTTC. As protein: CASSLYRGLSSYEQYF.

This clonotype was recorded many times. The J gene is TRBJ1-2, the V gene TRBV11-2; 7 nucleotides line up with TRBD1. Germline trimming cut 5 bases from V and 0 bases from J; bases unmatched to any gene: 6. CDR1 and CDR2 from the germline V gene are SGHAT and FQNNGV. CDR3 length: 15 amino acids. The CDR3: CASSQQGFSNYGYTF. The CDR3 nucleotides read TGTGCCAGCAGCCAACAGGGGTTCTCTAACTATGGCTACACCTTC.

In its sample, this clonotype was seen many times. CDR3 coding DNA: TGTGCCAGCAGCCCTCAGGGACTAGCAACAGATACGCAGTATTTT. Translating it yields CASSPQGLATDTQYF. This chain uses TRBV7-3 with TRBJ2-3, with 9 bases fitting TRBD2. Germline lookup yields CDR1 SGHTA and CDR2 FQGTGA. This CDR3 has 15 amino acids. V lost 5 bases to trimming and J lost 3 bases; unmatched junction nucleotides: 6.

This clonotype was detected only a few times. The chain links TRBV20-1 to TRBJ2-1; no firm D call. Germline assignment: CDR1 DFQATT and CDR2 SNEGSKA (reference sequence). The CDR3 has 14 residues. V was cut by 2 bases and J by 2 bases, with 10 bases left in between. CDR3 bases: TGCAGTGCTAGAAGCCTAGTTGCCTACAATGAGCAGTTCTTC. It is translated as CSARSLVAYNEQFF.

This chain links TRBV20-1 with TRBJ1-5, with 10 nucleotides matching TRBD1. With V trimmed by 3 bases and J by 6 bases, 8 bases remained unmatched. Germline CDR1 and CDR2: DFQATT and SNEGSKA (reference sequence). CDR3 length: 15 amino acids. DNA of the CDR3: TGCAGTGCTAGTGGCGGGACAGGGGATTCTCAGCCCCAGCATTTT. Its protein product is CSASGGTGDSQPQHF.

The V and J genes are TRBV2 and TRBJ1-2; D unclear. The V gene's germline CDR1 is SNHLY and CDR2 FYNNEI. This CDR3 region has 11 residues. V lost 2 bases to trimming and J lost 5 bases, with 3 bases between them. CDR3 loop: CASSELYGYTF. In DNA, the CDR3 is TGTGCCAGCAGTGAATTGTATGGCTACACCTTC.

V gene TRBV28 combines with J gene TRBJ1-5, with 9 nucleotides matching TRBD1. The CDR3 runs to 15 residues. Looked up from germline, CDR1 is MDHEN and CDR2 is SYDVKM. The V gene end was trimmed by 6 bases and the J gene end by 4 bases; junction bases not matched to a gene: 7. CDR3 nucleotides: TGTGCCAGCAGCCGCTTCGGGACAGGGAATCAGCCCCAGCATTTT. Translating gives CASSRFGTGNQPQHF.

This clonotype was seen repeatedly, ten times or more. This sequence joins TRBV5-1 and TRBJ2-1; possible D gene TRBD1, 5 bases. Germline CDR1 SGHRS, CDR2 YFSETQ. V was clipped by 0 bases and J by 6 bases, with 10 bases between them. CDR3 length equals 14 residues. CDR3 in DNA: TGCGCCAGCAGCTTGGGCCAGGGAATCAATGAGCAGTTCTTC. Amino acids: CASSLGQGINEQFF.

This chain links TRBV20-1 with TRBJ1-1, with D possibly matching TRBD1 (5 bases). The CDR3 length is 14 residues. Per germline, CDR1 DFQATT and CDR2 SNEGSKA (reference sequence). With 1 base removed from V and 0 bases from J, the gap between germline ends came to 9 bases. The CDR3 sequence: CSARVGRVNTEAFF. The CDR3, as DNA: TGCAGTGCTAGAGTGGGACGGGTGAACACTGAAGCTTTCTTT.

This rearrangement joins TRBV7-9 to TRBJ1-2; D possibly corresponds to TRBD1 (5 bases). Between the trimmed V and J ends, which lost 2 bases and 4 bases, there was a span of 11 bases. In germline, CDR1 is SEHNR, CDR2 FQNEAQ (reference sequence). The length of the CDR3 is 14 residues. As DNA, the CDR3 is TGTGCCAGCAGCTTACGGCAGGGACTCTATGGCTACACCTTC. Translating it yields CASSLRQGLYGYTF.

The genes are TRBV20-1 and TRBJ2-5; 8 nucleotides agree with TRBD1. Germline trimming cut 6 bases from V and 4 bases from J; bases unmatched to any gene: 7. CDR1 and CDR2 from the germline V gene are DFQATT and SNEGSKA (reference sequence). The CDR3 loop spans 13 amino acids. CDR3 residues: CSASGQAGETQYF. The DNA for the CDR3 is TGCAGTGCCTCGGGACAGGCTGGAGAGACCCAGTACTTC.

Only a few counts were recorded for this clonotype. V usage is TRBV5-1 and J usage is TRBJ2-1; 11 bases are a match to TRBD1. Germline assignment: CDR1 SGHRS and CDR2 YFSETQ. The CDR3 covers 16 residues. V trimming: 4 bases; J trimming: 2 bases; junction bases outside the gene matches: 5. As DNA, the CDR3 is TGCGCCAGCAGCGGACAGGGGGCGGGAACCTACAATGAGCAGTTCTTC. Protein sequence: CASSGQGAGTYNEQFF. The whole variable domain, remainder taken from reference TRBV5-1 and TRBJ2-1, is KAGVTQTPRYLIKTRGQQVTLSCSPISGHRSVSWYQQTPGQGLQFLFEYFSETQRNKGNFPGRFSGRQFSNSRSEMNVSTLELGDSALYLCASSGQGAGTYNEQFFGPGTRLTVL.

This clonotype was observed a few times. The chain couples TRBV5-5 to TRBJ2-3; TRBD2 matches at 8 bases. The trim removed 4 bases at V and 2 bases at J, leaving 15 bases unmatched. The CDR3 loop spans 18 amino acids. Germline assignment: CDR1 SGHKS and CDR2 YYEKEE (reference sequence). Here the CDR3 reads CASSGRGGLGPLTDTQYF. CDR3 bases: TGTGCCAGCAGCGGGCGCGGGGGGTTGGGGCCCCTCACAGATACGCAGTATTTT.

At least ten counts were recorded for this clonotype. This sequence joins TRBV20-1 and TRBJ2-3; 7 positions agree with TRBD2. Unmatched junction bases numbered 14, after V lost 6 bases and J lost 5 bases. CDR1 and CDR2 from the germline V gene are DFQATT and SNEGSKA (reference sequence). CDR3 size: 15 residues. CDR3 in DNA: TGCAGTGCGATGACCCAGGGAGGGCTTAAAGATACGCAGTATTTT. Protein product: CSAMTQGGLKDTQYF.